This T cell receptor (beta chain) was sequenced in a study of T cell responses to AZD1222 COVID-19 vaccine. Study-wide points: Baseline antibody screening turned up just six seropositive AZD1222 recipients. Females made up more of the donors, who were largely white British, and clonal diversity may have come out too low. Targeting of unmutated variant regions was reportedly seen in nearly half of spike-specific TCRs. Vaccine-associated CD4 TCRs spanned spike, dominant at 160-218 and 743-854.

Sequenced by immunoSEQ multiplex PCR; TCRdb stores in-frame clones only, minus some. Seen here are over 85,000 clones, roughly 90% observed once, and the top ten hold about 16%. Details on this clone: Its target is not known.

Germline CDR1 is MNHNY and CDR2 is SVGAGI (reference sequence). Trimming took 2 bases from V and 4 from J; bases not matched to a gene: 6. This CDR3 comprises 16 residues. This sequence joins TRBV6-6 and TRBJ2-2, with 8 bases aligning to TRBD1. This TCR was recovered from an adult who received the AZD1222 COVID-19 vaccine. The sequencing used peripheral blood, collected 28 days after the second AZD1222 dose. The CDR3 nucleotides read TGTGCCAGCAGTTACCCCGACAGGGGTGGCACCGGGGAGCTGTTTTTT. Amino acids: CASSYPDRGGTGELFF.